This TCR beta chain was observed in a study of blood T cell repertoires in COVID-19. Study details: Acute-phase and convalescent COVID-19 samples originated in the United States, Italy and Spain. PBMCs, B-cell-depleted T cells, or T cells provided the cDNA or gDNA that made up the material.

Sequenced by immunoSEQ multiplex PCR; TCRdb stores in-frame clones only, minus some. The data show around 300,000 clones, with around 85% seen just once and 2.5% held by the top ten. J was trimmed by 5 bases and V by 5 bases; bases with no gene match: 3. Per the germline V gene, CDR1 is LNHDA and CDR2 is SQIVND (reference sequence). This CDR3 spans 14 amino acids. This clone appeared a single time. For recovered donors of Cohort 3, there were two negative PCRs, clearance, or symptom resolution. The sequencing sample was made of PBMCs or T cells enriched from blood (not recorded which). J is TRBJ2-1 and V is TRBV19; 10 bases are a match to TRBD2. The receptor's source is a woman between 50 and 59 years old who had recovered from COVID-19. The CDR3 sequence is CASSWTSGNNEQFF. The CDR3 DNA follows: TGTGCCAGTAGTTGGACTAGCGGAAACAATGAGCAGTTCTTC.